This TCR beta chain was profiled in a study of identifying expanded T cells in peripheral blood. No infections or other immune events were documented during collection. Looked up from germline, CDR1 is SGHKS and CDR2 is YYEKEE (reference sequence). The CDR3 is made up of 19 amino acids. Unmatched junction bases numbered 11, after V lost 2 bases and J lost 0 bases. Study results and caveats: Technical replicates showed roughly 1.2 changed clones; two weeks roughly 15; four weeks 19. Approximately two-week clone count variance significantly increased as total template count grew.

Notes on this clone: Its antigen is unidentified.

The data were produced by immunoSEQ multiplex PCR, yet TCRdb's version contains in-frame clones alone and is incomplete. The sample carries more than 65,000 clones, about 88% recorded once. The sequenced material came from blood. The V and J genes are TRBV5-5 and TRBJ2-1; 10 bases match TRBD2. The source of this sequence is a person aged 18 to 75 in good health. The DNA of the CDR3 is TGTGCCAGCAGCTTTGGCGCTAAACTAGCGGGAAGCTCCTACAATGAGCAGTTCTTC. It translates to CASSFGAKLAGSSYNEQFF.